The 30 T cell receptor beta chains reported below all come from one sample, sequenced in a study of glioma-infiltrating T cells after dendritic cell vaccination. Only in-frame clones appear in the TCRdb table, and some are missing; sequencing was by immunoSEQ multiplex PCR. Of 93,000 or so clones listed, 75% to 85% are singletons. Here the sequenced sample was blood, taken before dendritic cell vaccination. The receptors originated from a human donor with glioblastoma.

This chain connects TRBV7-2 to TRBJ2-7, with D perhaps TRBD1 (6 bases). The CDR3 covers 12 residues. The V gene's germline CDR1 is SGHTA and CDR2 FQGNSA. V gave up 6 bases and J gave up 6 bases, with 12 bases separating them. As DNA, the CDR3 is TGTGCCAGCAGGACACAGGGTAGCGAGCAGTACTTC. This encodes CASRTQGSEQYF.

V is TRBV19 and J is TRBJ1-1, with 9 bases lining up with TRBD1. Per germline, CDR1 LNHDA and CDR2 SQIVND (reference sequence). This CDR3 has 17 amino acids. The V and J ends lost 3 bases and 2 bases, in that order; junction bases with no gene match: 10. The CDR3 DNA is TGTGCCAGTAGTATCCCCAGGGGACAGGGACCAAACACTGAAGCTTTCTTT. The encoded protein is CASSIPRGQGPNTEAFF. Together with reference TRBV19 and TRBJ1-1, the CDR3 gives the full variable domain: DGGITQSPKYLFRKEGQNVTLSCEQNLNHDAMYWYRQDPGQGLRLIYYSQIVNDFQKGDIAEGYSVSREKKESFPLTVTSAQKNPTAFYLCASSIPRGQGPNTEAFFGQGTRLTVV.

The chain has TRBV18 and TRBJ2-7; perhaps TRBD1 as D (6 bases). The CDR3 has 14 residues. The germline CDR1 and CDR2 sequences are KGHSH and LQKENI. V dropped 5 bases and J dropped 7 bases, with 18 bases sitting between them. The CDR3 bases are TGTGCCAGCTCATCCACGACAGGCCTCTGGGAGCAGTACTTC. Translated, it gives CASSSTTGLWEQYF.

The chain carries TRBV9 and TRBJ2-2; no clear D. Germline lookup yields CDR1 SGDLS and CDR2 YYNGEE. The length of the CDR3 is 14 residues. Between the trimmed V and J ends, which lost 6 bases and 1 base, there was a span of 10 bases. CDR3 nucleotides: TGTGCCAGCAACAACCATTTGAACACCGGGGAGCTGTTTTTT. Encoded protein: CASNNHLNTGELFF. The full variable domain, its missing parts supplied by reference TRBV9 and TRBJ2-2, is DSGVTQTPKHLITATGQRVTLRCSPRSGDLSVYWYQQSLDQGLQFLIQYYNGEERAKGNILERFSAQQFPDLHSELNLSSLELGDSALYFCASNNHLNTGELFFGEGSRLTVL.

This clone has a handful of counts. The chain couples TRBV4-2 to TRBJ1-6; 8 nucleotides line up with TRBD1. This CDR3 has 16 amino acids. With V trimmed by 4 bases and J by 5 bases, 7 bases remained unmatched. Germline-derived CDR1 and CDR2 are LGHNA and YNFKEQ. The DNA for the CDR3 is TGTGCCAGCAGCCCTTTCACAGGGGGAGATAATTCACCCCTCCACTTT. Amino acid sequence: CASSPFTGGDNSPLHF.

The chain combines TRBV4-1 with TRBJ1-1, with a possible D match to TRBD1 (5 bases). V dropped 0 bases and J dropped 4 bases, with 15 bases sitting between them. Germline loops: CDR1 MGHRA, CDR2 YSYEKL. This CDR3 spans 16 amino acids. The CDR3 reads CASSQDPQQVSTEAFF. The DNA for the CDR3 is TGCGCCAGCAGCCAAGATCCCCAACAGGTTTCCACTGAAGCTTTCTTT.

The chain's CDR3 is CASSQRTGADYGYTF. The CDR3 DNA sequence: TGCGCCAGCAGCCAACGGACAGGGGCGGACTATGGCTACACCTTC. The chain is built from TRBV4-3 and TRBJ1-2; 9 bases match TRBD1. CDR1 and CDR2 from the germline V gene are LGHNA and YSLEER. The CDR3 spans 15 residues. The V and J ends lost 2 bases and 3 bases, in that order; junction bases with no gene match: 4.

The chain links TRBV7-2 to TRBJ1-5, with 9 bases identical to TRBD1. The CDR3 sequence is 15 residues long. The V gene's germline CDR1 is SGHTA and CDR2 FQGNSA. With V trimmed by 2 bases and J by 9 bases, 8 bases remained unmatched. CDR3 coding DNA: TGTGCCAGCAGCTTAATCTGGGACAGGGAGTGGCCCCAGCATTTT. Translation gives CASSLIWDREWPQHF.

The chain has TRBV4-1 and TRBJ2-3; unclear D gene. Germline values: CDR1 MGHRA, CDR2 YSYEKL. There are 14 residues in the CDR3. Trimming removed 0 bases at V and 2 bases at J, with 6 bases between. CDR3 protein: CASSQDGLTDTQYF. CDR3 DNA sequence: TGCGCCAGCAGCCAAGATGGCCTCACAGATACGCAGTATTTT.

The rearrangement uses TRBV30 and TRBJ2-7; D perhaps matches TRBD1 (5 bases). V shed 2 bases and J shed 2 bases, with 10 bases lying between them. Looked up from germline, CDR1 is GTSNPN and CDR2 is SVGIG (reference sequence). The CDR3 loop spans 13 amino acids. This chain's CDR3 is CAWSTGGAYEQYF. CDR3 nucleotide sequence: TGTGCCTGGAGTACAGGCGGAGCCTACGAGCAGTACTTC.

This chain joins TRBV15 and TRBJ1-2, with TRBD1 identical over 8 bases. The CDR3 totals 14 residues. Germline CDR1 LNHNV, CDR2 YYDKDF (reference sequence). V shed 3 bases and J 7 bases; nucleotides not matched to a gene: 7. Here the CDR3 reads CATSRDRDTGGYTF. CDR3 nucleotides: TGTGCCACCAGCAGGGACAGGGATACGGGTGGCTACACCTTC.

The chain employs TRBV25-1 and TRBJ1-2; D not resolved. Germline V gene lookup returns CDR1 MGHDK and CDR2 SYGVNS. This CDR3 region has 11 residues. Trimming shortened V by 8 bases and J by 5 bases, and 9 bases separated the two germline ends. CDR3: CASGGSYGYTF. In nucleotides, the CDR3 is TGTGCCAGCGGCGGGAGTTATGGCTACACCTTC.

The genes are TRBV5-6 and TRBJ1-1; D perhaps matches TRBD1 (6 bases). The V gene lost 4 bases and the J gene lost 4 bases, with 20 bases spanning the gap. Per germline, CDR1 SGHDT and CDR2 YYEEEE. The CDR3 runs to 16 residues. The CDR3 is CASSPRDLGAVTEAFF. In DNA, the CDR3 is TGTGCCAGCAGCCCCCGAGATTTGGGGGCAGTCACTGAAGCTTTCTTT.

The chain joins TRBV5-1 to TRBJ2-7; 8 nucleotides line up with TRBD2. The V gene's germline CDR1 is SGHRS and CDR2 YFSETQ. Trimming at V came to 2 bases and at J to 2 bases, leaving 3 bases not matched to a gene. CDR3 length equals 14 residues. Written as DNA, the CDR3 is TGCGCCAGCAGCTTAGGCGGGGGGACCTACGAGCAGTACTTC. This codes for CASSLGGGTYEQYF.

DNA of the CDR3: TGTGCCAGCAGCTTAACAGGGAGGAACACTGAAGCTTTCTTT. Protein sequence: CASSLTGRNTEAFF. This chain connects TRBV7-8 to TRBJ1-1; tentative D call: TRBD1 (6 bases). The CDR3 extends over 14 amino acids. CDR1 is SGHVS, CDR2 FQNEAQ, per germline. V gave up 2 bases and J gave up 1 base, with 8 bases separating them.

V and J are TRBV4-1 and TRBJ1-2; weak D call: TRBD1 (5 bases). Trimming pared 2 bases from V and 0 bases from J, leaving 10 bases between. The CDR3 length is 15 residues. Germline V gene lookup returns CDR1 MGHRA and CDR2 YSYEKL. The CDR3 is CASSQLTGSNYGYTF. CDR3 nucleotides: TGCGCCAGCAGCCAATTAACAGGCTCTAACTATGGCTACACCTTC.

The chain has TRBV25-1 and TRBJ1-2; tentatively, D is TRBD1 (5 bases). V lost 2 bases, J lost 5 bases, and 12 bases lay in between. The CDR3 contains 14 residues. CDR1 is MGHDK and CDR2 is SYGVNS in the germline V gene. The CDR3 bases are TGTGCCAGCAGTGAAACGGGGGGGGTTTATGGCTACACCTTC. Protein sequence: CASSETGGVYGYTF.

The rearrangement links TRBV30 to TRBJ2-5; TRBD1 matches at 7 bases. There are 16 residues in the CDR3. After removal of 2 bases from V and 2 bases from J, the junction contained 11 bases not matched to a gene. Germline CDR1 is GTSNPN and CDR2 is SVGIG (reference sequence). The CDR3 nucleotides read TGTGCCTGGAGTCAACTCATGACAGGGTTTCAAGAGACCCAGTACTTC. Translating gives CAWSQLMTGFQETQYF. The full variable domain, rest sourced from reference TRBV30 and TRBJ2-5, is SQTIHQWPATLVQPVGSPLSLECTVEGTSNPNLYWYRQAAGRGLQLLFYSVGIGQISSEVPQNLSASRPQDRQFILSSKKLLLSDSGFYLCAWSQLMTGFQETQYFGPGTRLLVL.

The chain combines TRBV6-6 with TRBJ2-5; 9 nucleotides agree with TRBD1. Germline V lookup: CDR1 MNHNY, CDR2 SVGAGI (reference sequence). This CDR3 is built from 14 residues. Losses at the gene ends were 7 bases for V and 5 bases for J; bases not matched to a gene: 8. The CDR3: CASMGGQGGETQYF. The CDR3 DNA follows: TGTGCCAGCATGGGGGGACAGGGCGGGGAGACCCAGTACTTC.

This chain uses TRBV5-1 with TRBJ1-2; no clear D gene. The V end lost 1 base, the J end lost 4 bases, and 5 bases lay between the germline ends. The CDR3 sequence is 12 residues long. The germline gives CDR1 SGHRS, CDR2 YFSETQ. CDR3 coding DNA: TGCGCCAGCAGCTTGAACAGCTATGGCTACACCTTC. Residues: CASSLNSYGYTF.

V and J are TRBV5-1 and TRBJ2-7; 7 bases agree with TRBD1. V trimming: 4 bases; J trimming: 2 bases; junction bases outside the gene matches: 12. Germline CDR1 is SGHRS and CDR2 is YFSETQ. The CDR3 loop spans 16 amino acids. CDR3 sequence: CASSLTGGDSTYEQYF. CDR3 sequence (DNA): TGCGCCAGCAGCCTGACGGGTGGGGACAGCACCTACGAGCAGTACTTC.

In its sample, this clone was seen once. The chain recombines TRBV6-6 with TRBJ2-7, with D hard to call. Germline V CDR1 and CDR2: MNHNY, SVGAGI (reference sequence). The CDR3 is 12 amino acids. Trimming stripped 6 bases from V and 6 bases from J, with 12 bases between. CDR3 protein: CASSRNLPEQYF. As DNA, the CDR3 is TGTGCCAGCAGCCGCAACTTGCCCGAGCAGTACTTC.

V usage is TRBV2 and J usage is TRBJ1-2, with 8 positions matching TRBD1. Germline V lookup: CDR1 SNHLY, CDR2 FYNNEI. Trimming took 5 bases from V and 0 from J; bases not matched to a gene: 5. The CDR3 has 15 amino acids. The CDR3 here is CASSRDRTTNYGYTF. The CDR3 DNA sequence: TGTGCCAGCAGTCGGGACAGGACTACTAACTATGGCTACACCTTC.

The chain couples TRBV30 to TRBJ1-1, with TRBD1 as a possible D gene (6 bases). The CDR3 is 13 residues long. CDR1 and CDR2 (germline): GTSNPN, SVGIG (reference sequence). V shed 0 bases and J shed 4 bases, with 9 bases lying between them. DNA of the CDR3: TGTGCCTGGAGTGTAGGCAGGGGCACTGAAGCTTTCTTT. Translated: CAWSVGRGTEAFF.

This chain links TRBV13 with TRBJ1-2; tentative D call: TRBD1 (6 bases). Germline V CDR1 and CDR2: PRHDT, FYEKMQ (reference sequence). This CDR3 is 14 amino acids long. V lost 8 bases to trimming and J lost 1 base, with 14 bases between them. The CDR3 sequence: CASRQANLNYGYTF. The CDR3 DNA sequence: TGTGCCAGCCGACAGGCGAACCTTAACTATGGCTACACCTTC.

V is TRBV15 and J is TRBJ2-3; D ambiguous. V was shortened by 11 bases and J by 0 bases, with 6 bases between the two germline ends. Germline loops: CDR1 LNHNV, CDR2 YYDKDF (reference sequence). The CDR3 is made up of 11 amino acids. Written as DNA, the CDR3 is TGTGCCCCTAAGAGCACAGATACGCAGTATTTT. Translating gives CAPKSTDTQYF.

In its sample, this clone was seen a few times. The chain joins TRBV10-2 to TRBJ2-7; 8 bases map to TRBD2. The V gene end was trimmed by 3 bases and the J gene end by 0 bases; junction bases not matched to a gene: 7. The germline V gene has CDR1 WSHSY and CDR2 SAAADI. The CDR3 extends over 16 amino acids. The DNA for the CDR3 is TGCGCCAGCAGTGACCCCGGGGGGGGTAGCTCCTACGAGCAGTACTTC. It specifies CASSDPGGGSSYEQYF.

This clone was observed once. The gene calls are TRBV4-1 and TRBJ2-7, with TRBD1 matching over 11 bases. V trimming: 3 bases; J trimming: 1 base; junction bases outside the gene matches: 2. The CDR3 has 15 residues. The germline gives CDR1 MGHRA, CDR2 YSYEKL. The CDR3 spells CASSQGQGDSYEQYF. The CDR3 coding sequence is TGCGCCAGCAGCCAGGGACAGGGGGATTCCTACGAGCAGTACTTC.

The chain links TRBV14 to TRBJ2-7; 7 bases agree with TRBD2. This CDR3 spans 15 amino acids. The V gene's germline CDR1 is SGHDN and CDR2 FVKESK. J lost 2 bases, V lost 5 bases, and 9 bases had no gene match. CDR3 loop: CASSSLWGLTYEQYF. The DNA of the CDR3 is TGTGCCAGCAGCTCCCTTTGGGGACTAACCTACGAGCAGTACTTC. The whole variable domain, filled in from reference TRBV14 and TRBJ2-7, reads EAGVTQFPSHSVIEKGQTVTLRCDPISGHDNLYWYRRVMGKEIKFLLHFVKESKQDESGMPNNRFLAERTGGTYSTLKVQPAELEDSGVYFCASSSLWGLTYEQYFGPGTRLTVT.

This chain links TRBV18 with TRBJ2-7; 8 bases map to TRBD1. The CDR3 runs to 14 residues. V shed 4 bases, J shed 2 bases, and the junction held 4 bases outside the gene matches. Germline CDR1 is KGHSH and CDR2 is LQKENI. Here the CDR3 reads CASSQLDRAYEQYF. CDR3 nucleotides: TGTGCCAGCTCACAACTGGACAGGGCCTACGAGCAGTACTTC.